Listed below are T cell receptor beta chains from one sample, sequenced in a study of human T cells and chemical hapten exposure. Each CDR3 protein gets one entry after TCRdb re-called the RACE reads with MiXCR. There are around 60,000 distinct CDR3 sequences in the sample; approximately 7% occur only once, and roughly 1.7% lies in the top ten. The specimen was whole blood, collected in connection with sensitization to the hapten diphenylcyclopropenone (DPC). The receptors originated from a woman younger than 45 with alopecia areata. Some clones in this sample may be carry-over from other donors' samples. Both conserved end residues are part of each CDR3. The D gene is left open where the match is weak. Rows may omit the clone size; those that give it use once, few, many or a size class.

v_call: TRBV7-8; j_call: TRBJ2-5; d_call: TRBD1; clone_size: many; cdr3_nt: TGTGCCAGCAGCTCCTTTAGAGTCCCGGGACAGGGGTTAAGAGAGACCCAGTACTTC; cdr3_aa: CASSSFRVPGQGLRETQYF
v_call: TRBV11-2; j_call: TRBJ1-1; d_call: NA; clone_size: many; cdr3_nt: TGTGCCAGCAGCTTAGTCAGGGGAGCTGAAGCTTTCTTT; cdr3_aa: CASSLVRGAEAFF
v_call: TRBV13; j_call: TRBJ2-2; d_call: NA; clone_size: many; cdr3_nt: TGTGCCAGCAGCCTAAAGGGAAACACCGGGGAGCTGTTTTTT; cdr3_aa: CASSLKGNTGELFF
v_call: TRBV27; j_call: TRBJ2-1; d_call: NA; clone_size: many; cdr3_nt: TGTGCCAGCAGCAGCCTCATGATGGGGCAGAGCTCCTACAATGAGCAGTTCTTC; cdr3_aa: CASSSLMMGQSSYNEQFF
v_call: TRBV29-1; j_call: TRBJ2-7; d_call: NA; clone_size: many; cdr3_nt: TGCAGCGTTGCCTCTGTTTACGAGCAGTACTTC; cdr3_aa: CSVASVYEQYF
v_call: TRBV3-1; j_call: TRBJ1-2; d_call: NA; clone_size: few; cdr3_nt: TGTGCCAGCAGCCCGTTGGGACAAGTTCTCTATGGCTACACCTTC; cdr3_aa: CASSPLGQVLYGYTF
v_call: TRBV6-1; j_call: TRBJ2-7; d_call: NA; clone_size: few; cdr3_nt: TGTGCCAGCCTCCCGGTCTGGGGGGGCCCGGGAGAGCAGTACTTC; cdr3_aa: CASLPVWGGPGEQYF
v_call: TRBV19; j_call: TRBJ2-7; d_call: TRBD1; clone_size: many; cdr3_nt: TGTGCCAGTAGTGCGGACAGGGGTCCCTACGAGCAGTACTTC; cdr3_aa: CASSADRGPYEQYF
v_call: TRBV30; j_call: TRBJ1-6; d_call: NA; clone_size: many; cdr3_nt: TGTGCACACGCCCATGTGGATAATTCACCCCTCCACTTT; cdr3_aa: CAHAHVDNSPLHF
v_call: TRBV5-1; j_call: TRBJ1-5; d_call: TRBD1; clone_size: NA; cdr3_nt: TGCGCCAGCAGCTTGGGGGACAGTAGCAATCAGCCCCAGCATTTT; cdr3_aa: CASSLGDSSNQPQHF
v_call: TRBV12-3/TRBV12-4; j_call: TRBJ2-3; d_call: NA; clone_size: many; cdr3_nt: TGTGCCAGCAGTCAAAGGGGCGGCCGGGCCACAGATACGCAGTATTTT; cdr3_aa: CASSQRGGRATDTQYF
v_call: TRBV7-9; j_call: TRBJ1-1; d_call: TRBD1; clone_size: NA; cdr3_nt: TGTGCCAGCAGCCTGACAGGGAAGGGAGCTTTCTTT; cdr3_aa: CASSLTGKGAFF
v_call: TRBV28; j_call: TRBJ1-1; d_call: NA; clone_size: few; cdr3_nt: TGTGCCAGCAGTTTAGGTGGCAGAATGAACACTGAAGCTTTCTTT; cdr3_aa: CASSLGGRMNTEAFF
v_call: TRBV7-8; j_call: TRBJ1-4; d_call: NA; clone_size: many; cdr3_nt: TGTGCCAGCAACCAAGGACGGCTTAATGAAAAACTGTTTTTT; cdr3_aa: CASNQGRLNEKLFF
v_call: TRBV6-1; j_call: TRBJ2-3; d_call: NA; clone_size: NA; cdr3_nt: TGTGCCAGCAGTGAAGCGCTTGGAGGGGGCCGAACAGATACGCAGTATTTT; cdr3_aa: CASSEALGGGRTDTQYF
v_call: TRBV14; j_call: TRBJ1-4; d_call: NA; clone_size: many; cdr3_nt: TGTGCCAGCAGCCAATTTTCGGGTAATAATGAAAAACTGTTTTTT; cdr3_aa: CASSQFSGNNEKLFF
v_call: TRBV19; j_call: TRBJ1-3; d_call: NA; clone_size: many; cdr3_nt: TGTGCCAGTAGTCTAGGGTACCCTGGAAACACCATATATTTT; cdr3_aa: CASSLGYPGNTIYF
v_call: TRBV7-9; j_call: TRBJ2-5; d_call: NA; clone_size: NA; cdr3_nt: TGTGCCAGCAGCTTAGGCGACAGCAAGACCCAGTACTTC; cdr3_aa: CASSLGDSKTQYF
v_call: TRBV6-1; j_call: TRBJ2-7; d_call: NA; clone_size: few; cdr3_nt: TGTGCCAGCGGGGGGGGGCCAGGGGGCGTTATTTACGAGCAGTACTTC; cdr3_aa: CASGGGPGGVIYEQYF
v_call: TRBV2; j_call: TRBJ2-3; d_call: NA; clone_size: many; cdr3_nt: TGTGCCAGCAGCAGGACAAACCGCCGCACAGATACGCAGTATTTT; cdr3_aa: CASSRTNRRTDTQYF
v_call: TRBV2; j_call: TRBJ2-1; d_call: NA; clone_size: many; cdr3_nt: TGTGCCAGCACTAGGAATGAGCAGTTCTTC; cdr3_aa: CASTRNEQFF
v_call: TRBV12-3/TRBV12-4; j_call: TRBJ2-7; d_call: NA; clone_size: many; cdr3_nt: TGTGCCAGCAGTTTTGGTTTGGGAGTGGAATCGTACTTC; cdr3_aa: CASSFGLGVESYF
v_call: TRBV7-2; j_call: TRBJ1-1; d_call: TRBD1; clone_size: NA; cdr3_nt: TGTGCCAGCAGCCCCTGGACAGGAATGAACACTGAAGCTTTCTTT; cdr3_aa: CASSPWTGMNTEAFF
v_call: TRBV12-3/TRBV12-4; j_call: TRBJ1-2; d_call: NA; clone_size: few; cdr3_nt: TGTGCCAGCAGACAAGGGGGTAGCGGCTACACCTTC; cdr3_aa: CASRQGGSGYTF
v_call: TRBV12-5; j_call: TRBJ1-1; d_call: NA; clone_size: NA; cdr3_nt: TGTGCTAGTGGTTTGGTACAGAAAGAAGCTTTCTTT; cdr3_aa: CASGLVQKEAFF
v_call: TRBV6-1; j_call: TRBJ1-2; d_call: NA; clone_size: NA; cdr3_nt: TGTGCCAGCAGTGAATATATGGAAATTCCAGCTAACTATGGCTACACCTTC; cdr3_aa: CASSEYMEIPANYGYTF
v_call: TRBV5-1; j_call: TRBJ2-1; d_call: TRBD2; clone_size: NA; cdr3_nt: TGCGCCAGCAGCTTGGCCGGCGGGGGGGCTTATGAGCAGTTCTTC; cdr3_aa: CASSLAGGGAYEQFF
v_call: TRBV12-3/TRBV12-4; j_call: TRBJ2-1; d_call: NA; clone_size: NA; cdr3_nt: TGTGCCAGCAGTTTTTTCCCTGACAATGAGCAGTTCTTC; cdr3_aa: CASSFFPDNEQFF
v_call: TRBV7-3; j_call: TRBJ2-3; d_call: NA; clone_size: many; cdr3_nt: TGTGCCAGCAGCTTACTAGGTCAGACAGATACGCAGTATTTT; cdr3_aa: CASSLLGQTDTQYF
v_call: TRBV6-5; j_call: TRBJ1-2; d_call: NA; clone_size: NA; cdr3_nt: TGTGCCAGCAGATACGGCAGGAAAGAGGGCTATGGCTACACCTTC; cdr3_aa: CASRYGRKEGYGYTF
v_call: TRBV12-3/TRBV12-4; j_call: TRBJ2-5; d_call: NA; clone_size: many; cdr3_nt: TGTGCCAGCAGTTTAGGGGTCGGCCAGGGGAAGACCCAGTACTTC; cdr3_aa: CASSLGVGQGKTQYF
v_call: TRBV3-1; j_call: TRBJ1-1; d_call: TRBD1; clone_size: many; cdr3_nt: TGTGCCAGCAGCCAAAGGGACAGCGGCACTGAAGCTTTCTTT; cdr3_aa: CASSQRDSGTEAFF
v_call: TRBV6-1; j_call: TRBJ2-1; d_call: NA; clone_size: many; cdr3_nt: TGTGCCAGCAGGATTACGCCCAGCTCCTACAATGAGCAGTTCTTC; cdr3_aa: CASRITPSSYNEQFF
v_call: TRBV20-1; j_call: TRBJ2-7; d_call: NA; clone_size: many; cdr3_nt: TGCAGTGCTAGAGATCTGCGTATGGCCCAGCGCGAGTACTTC; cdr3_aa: CSARDLRMAQREYF
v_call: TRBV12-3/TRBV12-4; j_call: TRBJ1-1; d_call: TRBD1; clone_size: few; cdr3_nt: TGTGCCAGCAGGCCCGGGACAGTCAACACTGAAGCTTTCTTT; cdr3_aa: CASRPGTVNTEAFF
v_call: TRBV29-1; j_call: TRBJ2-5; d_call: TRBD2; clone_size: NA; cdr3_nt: TGCAGCGTATACCCCGGAGGAGCGGGAGGTCAGATCCAAGAGACCCAGTACTTC; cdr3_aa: CSVYPGGAGGQIQETQYF
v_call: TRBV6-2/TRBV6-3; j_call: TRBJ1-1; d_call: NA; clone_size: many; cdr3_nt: TGTGCCAGCAGTTATGGGCATAACACTGAAGCTTTCTTT; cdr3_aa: CASSYGHNTEAFF
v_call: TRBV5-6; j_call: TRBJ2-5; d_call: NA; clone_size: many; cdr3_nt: TGTGCCAGCAGCTTAATTAGGATCGCTAAAGAGACCCAGTACTTC; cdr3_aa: CASSLIRIAKETQYF
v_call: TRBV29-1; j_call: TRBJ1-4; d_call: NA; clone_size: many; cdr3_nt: TGCAGCGTTGTCGCCAGGGGCAGAAAGGAAAAACTGTTTTTT; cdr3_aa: CSVVARGRKEKLFF
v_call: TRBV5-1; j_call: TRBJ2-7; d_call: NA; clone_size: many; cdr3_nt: TGCGCCAGCAGCTCCTTAGACACACCAACCTACGAGCAGTACTTC; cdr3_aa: CASSSLDTPTYEQYF
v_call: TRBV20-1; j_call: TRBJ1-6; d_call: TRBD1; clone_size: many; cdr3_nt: TGCAGTGCTACAACCGGGACAGGGAAGGGGCCCCTCCACTTT; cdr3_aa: CSATTGTGKGPLHF
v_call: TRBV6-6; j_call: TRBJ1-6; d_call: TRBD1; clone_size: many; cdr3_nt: TGTGCCAGCAGTCCTCCGACAGGGGGCATTTCACCCCTCCACTTT; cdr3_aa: CASSPPTGGISPLHF
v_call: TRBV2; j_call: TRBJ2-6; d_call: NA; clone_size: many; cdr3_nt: TGTGCCAGCGGCGGAGAGGGCGCCGGGGCCAACGTCCTGACTTTC; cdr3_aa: CASGGEGAGANVLTF
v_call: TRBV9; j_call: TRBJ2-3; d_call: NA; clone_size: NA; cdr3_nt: TGTGCCAGCAGCTTAACCCAGATGACATACACAGATACGCAGTATTTT; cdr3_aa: CASSLTQMTYTDTQYF
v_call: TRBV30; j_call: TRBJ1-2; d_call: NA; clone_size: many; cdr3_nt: TGTGCCTGGAGTGTCCGGGTCGGCTACACCTTC; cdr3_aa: CAWSVRVGYTF
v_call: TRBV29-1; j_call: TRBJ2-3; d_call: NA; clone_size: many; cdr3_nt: TGCAGCGTCGGAGGCAACACAGATACGCAGTATTTT; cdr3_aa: CSVGGNTDTQYF
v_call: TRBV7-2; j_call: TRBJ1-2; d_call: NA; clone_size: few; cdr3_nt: TGTGCCAGCAGCTTAGGCAGGGAGAGTGGCTACACCTTC; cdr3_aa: CASSLGRESGYTF
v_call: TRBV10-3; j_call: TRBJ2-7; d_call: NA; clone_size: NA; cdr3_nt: TGTGCCATCAGTGACCAGGGCGGACAGTACTTC; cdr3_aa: CAISDQGGQYF
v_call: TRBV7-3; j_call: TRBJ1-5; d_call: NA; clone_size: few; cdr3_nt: TGTGCCAGCAGCTTAAGTCGAGATCAGCCCCAGCATTTT; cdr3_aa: CASSLSRDQPQHF
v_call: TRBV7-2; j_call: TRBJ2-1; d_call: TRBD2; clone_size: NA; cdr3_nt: TGTGCCAGCAGCCCCCCGAGACTAGCCAATGAGCAGTTCTTC; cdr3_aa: CASSPPRLANEQFF
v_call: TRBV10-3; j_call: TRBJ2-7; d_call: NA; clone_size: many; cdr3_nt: TGTGCCATCAGTGAGTCCGGGGGGCACGACGAGCAGTACTTC; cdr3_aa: CAISESGGHDEQYF
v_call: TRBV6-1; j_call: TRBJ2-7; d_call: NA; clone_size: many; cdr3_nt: TGTGCCAGCAGTGAAAGGGGGGGTCCCTACGAGCAGTACTTC; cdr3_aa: CASSERGGPYEQYF
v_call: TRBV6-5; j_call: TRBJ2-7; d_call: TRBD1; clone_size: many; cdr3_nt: TGTGCCAGCAGTTACCCGGGACAGGGGGCTAACGAGCAGTACTTC; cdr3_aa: CASSYPGQGANEQYF
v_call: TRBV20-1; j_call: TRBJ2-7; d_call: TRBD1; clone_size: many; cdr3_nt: TGCAGTGCTAGAAGTGGGACAGGGGGCTACGAGCAGTACTTC; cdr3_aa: CSARSGTGGYEQYF
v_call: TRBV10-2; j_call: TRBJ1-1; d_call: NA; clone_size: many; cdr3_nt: TGCGCCAGCAGTGGTCGGGGGGTTCAAGCTGAAGCTTTCTTT; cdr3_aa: CASSGRGVQAEAFF